A single sample gave rise to the 14 T cell receptor beta chains below, sequenced in a study of technical replicates of blood from several donors. Repertoires were generated with immunoSEQ multiplex PCR, while TCRdb's copy carries only in-frame clones and drops some. The sample lists over 65,000 clones, approximately 97% occurring once. The material sequenced was T cells isolated from PBMCs. These receptors originate from a human donor in good health.

This clone was recorded once. J is TRBJ2-3 and V is TRBV6-5; possible D gene TRBD2, 6 bases. Germline V gene sequence: CDR1 MNHEY, CDR2 SVGAGI. The CDR3 spans 13 residues. V was cut by 4 bases and J by 6 bases, with 11 bases left in between. The CDR3 here is CASSWRLDDTQYF. In DNA, the CDR3 is TGTGCCAGCAGTTGGAGACTAGACGATACGCAGTATTTT.

The V and J genes are TRBV6-6 and TRBJ1-2; D unresolved. CDR1 is MNHNY, CDR2 SVGAGI, per germline (reference sequence). The CDR3 is 14 amino acids. The germline V and J ends were trimmed by 4 bases and 4 bases, with 13 bases remaining between them. The CDR3 protein is CASSLRSPGYGYTF. For the CDR3, the DNA is TGTGCCAGCAGTTTAAGATCCCCCGGCTATGGCTACACCTTC.

The chain recombines TRBV21-1 with TRBJ1-4. TRBV21-1 is a known pseudogene. CDR3 length: 17 residues. CDR3 region: CASSPLSPGGKNEKLFF. The CDR3 DNA follows: TGTGCCAGCAGCCCTCTTTCCCCCGGGGGGAAGAATGAAAAACTGTTTTTT.

The chain employs TRBV5-1 and TRBJ1-3; perhaps TRBD1 as D (6 bases). V gave up 4 bases and J gave up 0 bases, with 11 bases separating them. The germline V gene has CDR1 SGHRS and CDR2 YFSETQ. The CDR3 contains 15 residues. CDR3 region: CASSQGQTSGNTIYF. CDR3 sequence (DNA): TGCGCCAGCAGCCAAGGACAGACCTCTGGAAACACCATATATTTT.

V usage is TRBV6-5 and J usage is TRBJ2-7; D is unresolved. This CDR3 contains 12 residues. The V gene's germline CDR1 is MNHEY and CDR2 SVGAGI. The V gene lost 11 bases and the J gene lost 0 bases, with 11 bases spanning the gap. The CDR3 DNA follows: TGTGCCTCCTCGACAAGCTCCTACGAGCAGTACTTC. It specifies CASSTSSYEQYF.

J is TRBJ2-5 and V is TRBV5-4; D possibly corresponds to TRBD1 (5 bases). This CDR3 region has 14 residues. Germline values: CDR1 SGHNT, CDR2 YYREEE (reference sequence). V shed 5 bases and J shed 1 base, with 12 bases lying between them. The CDR3 is CASSLGQLQETQYF. For the CDR3, the DNA is TGTGCCAGCAGTTTAGGACAACTCCAAGAGACCCAGTACTTC.

V gene TRBV29-1 combines with J gene TRBJ2-5, with TRBD2 identical over 10 bases. The germline V gene has CDR1 SQVTM and CDR2 ANQGSEA. V shed 6 bases, J shed 2 bases, and the junction held 15 bases outside the gene matches. This CDR3 contains 17 residues. In DNA form, the CDR3 reads TGCAGCGTGGACGACAGGGCTCTAGCGGGGGAACAAGAGACCCAGTACTTC. It translates to CSVDDRALAGEQETQYF.

The chain has TRBV7-3 and TRBJ2-3; 11 bases map to TRBD2. V was clipped by 4 bases and J by 1 base; unmatched bases: 16. The germline V gene encodes CDR1 SGHTA and CDR2 FQGTGA. This CDR3 region has 20 residues. CDR3 sequence: CASSSSSGGPSRGGTDTQYF. CDR3 nucleotide sequence: TGTGCCAGCAGCTCGTCTAGCGGGGGGCCCTCGCGGGGAGGCACAGATACGCAGTATTTT.

This clone was counted once. This chain joins TRBV5-4 and TRBJ2-5; 9 bases align to TRBD2. There are 15 residues in the CDR3. Germline loops: CDR1 SGHNT, CDR2 YYREEE (reference sequence). J lost 2 bases, V lost 4 bases, and 6 bases had no gene match. The CDR3 coding sequence is TGTGCCAGCAGCCCAGCGGGGGGCATTCAAGAGACCCAGTACTTC. The encoded protein is CASSPAGGIQETQYF.

The CDR3 region is CASSVAGVDYGYTF. For the CDR3, the DNA is TGTGCCAGCAGTGTAGCCGGGGTTGACTATGGCTACACCTTC. This chain connects TRBV2 to TRBJ1-2; D unclear. Trimming pared 4 bases from V and 3 bases from J, leaving 12 bases between. The germline gives CDR1 SNHLY, CDR2 FYNNEI. CDR3 length equals 14 residues.

The chain links TRBV6-5 to TRBJ2-7; tentatively, D is TRBD1 (5 bases). V lost 2 bases to trimming and J lost 5 bases, with 10 bases between them. The CDR3 sequence is 13 residues long. Germline lookup yields CDR1 MNHEY and CDR2 SVGAGI. CDR3 DNA sequence: TGTGCCAGCAGTTACGCACAGGTCCACGAGCAGTACTTC. Translating gives CASSYAQVHEQYF.

The rearrangement joins TRBV5-4 to TRBJ2-2; 10 bases agree with TRBD1. J was trimmed by 8 bases and V by 5 bases; bases with no gene match: 12. CDR3 length equals 16 residues. CDR1 is SGHNT, CDR2 YYREEE, per germline (reference sequence). This chain's CDR3 is CASRKGQGEYSGELFF. Written as DNA, the CDR3 is TGTGCCAGCAGGAAAGGACAGGGGGAATATTCGGGGGAGCTGTTTTTT.

This clone has more than one count but fewer than ten. This chain uses TRBV5-1 with TRBJ2-1; D is perhaps TRBD2 (5 bases). The CDR3 totals 11 residues. The germline V and J ends were trimmed by 5 bases and 9 bases, with 9 bases remaining between them. Germline loops: CDR1 SGHRS, CDR2 YFSETQ. The CDR3 DNA is TGCGCCAGCAGGTATAGCGTTGAGCAGTTCTTC. Protein sequence: CASRYSVEQFF.

V usage is TRBV7-9 and J usage is TRBJ2-7; TRBD1 agrees at 7 bases. Germline V lookup: CDR1 SEHNR, CDR2 FQNEAQ (reference sequence). Losses at the gene ends were 10 bases for V and 1 base for J; bases not matched to a gene: 7. This CDR3 is 13 amino acids long. The CDR3 here is CATRQGTSYEQYF. CDR3 in DNA: TGTGCCACAAGACAGGGAACATCCTACGAGCAGTACTTC.